Below, 27 T cell receptor beta chains from the same sample are listed, as sequenced in a study of T cells after yellow fever vaccination. MiXCR, run by TCRdb on the 5' RACE reads, gives a single entry per CDR3 protein. This table has roughly 300,000 distinct CDR3 sequences, around 8.1% appearing once. The input for sequencing was PBMCs, taken around 45 days after the first yellow fever vaccination. All receptors come from a man between 18 and 35 years old who received the YFV17D yellow fever vaccine.

In its sample, this clonotype was seen many times. The genes are TRBV12-3 or TRBV12-4 and TRBJ2-5, with D possibly being TRBD1 (7 bases). The CDR3 totals 13 residues. Trimming cost V 6 bases and J 1 base, with 9 bases left between them. CDR3 sequence reads: CASRRDSQETQYF. The CDR3 DNA is TGTGCCAGCAGGCGGGACAGCCAAGAGACCCAGTACTTC.

The genes are TRBV4-1 and TRBJ2-1; D not resolved. V was trimmed by 0 bases and J by 6 bases, leaving 9 bases between them. Looked up from germline, CDR1 is MGHRA and CDR2 is YSYEKL. CDR3 length equals 14 residues. The CDR3 bases are TGCGCCAGCAGCCAAGAAAACATAGGCAATGAGCAGTTCTTC. Its protein product is CASSQENIGNEQFF.

The chain couples TRBV4-3 to TRBJ2-3, with 7 bases matching TRBD2. CDR3 length: 17 amino acids. V was pared by 1 base and J by 3 bases, with 10 bases of the junction left unmatched. The germline gives CDR1 LGHNA, CDR2 YSLEER. DNA for the CDR3: TGCGCCAGCAGCCAAGGAAGACCCAGCGGGGTAACAGATACGCAGTATTTT. Translated, it gives CASSQGRPSGVTDTQYF.

This clonotype has a count of ten or more. The CDR3: CASSPVPGQATDTQYF. The DNA of the CDR3 is TGTGCCAGCAGCCCTGTCCCGGGGCAGGCCACAGATACGCAGTATTTT. V usage is TRBV12-3 or TRBV12-4 and J usage is TRBJ2-3, with D tentatively TRBD1 or TRBD2 (5 bases each). The CDR3 covers 16 residues. V lost 6 bases to trimming and J lost 2 bases, with 18 bases between them.

The chain combines TRBV4-3 with TRBJ2-1; TRBD1 agrees at 10 bases. V dropped 0 bases and J dropped 4; count of bases not matched to a gene: 3. The CDR3 spans 16 residues. The germline CDR1 and CDR2 sequences are LGHNA and YSLEER. The CDR3 loop reads CASSQDGTGDYNEQFF. The DNA of the CDR3 is TGCGCCAGCAGCCAAGACGGGACAGGGGATTACAATGAGCAGTTCTTC.

This clonotype appeared many times. The chain employs TRBV7-8 and TRBJ1-5; D is possibly TRBD1 (6 bases). Trimming shortened V by 4 bases and J by 0 bases, and 16 bases separated the two germline ends. The CDR3 sequence is 17 residues long. The V gene's germline CDR1 is SGHVS and CDR2 FQNEAQ. DNA of the CDR3: TGTGCCAGCAGCTCCGCTGGGACAACTCTTAGCAATCAGCCCCAGCATTTT. Its translation: CASSSAGTTLSNQPQHF.

In its sample, this clonotype was seen a few times. The V gene is TRBV7-2, the J gene TRBJ2-1, with 8 bases identical to TRBD2. The CDR3 covers 17 residues. V trimming: 5 bases; J trimming: 9 bases; junction bases outside the gene matches: 18. Germline loops: CDR1 SGHTA, CDR2 FQGNSA. The CDR3 nucleotides are TGTGCCAGCAGCATAGGGGGGGACGGGACTAGGGGAGGTGAGCAGTTCTTC. Residues: CASSIGGDGTRGGEQFF. Combining the CDR3 with reference TRBV7-2 and TRBJ2-1 gives the whole variable domain GAGVSQSPSNKVTEKGKDVELRCDPISGHTALYWYRQSLGQGLEFLIYFQGNSAPDKSGLPSDRFSAERTGGSVSTLTIQRTQQEDSAVYLCASSIGGDGTRGGEQFFGPGTRLTVL.

This clonotype was found a few times. V gene TRBV20-1 combines with J gene TRBJ2-5, with D hard to call. Germline CDR1 is DFQATT and CDR2 is SNEGSKA (reference sequence). The V end was cut by 5 bases, the J end by 2 bases, with 12 bases between. This CDR3 is 13 amino acids long. For the CDR3, the DNA is TGCAGTGCTGACCGGACCAGACAAGAGACCCAGTACTTC. Its protein is CSADRTRQETQYF.

This chain connects TRBV7-6 to TRBJ1-5; D gene uncertain. The germline gives CDR1 SGHVS, CDR2 FNYEAQ. With 1 base removed from V and 0 bases from J, the gap between germline ends came to 7 bases. The CDR3 loop spans 15 amino acids. In DNA form, the CDR3 reads TGTGCCAGCAGCTTAGTGCCTTATAGCAATCAGCCCCAGCATTTT. Translated, it gives CASSLVPYSNQPQHF.

This clonotype was observed a handful of times. This rearrangement joins TRBV5-1 to TRBJ2-5; 10 bases match TRBD2. CDR3 length equals 15 residues. The V gene end was trimmed by 4 bases and the J gene end by 5 bases; junction bases not matched to a gene: 8. Germline V lookup: CDR1 SGHRS, CDR2 YFSETQ. In nucleotides, the CDR3 is TGCGCCAGCAGCCCCCTGACTAGCGGGTCCGAGACCCAGTACTTC. Protein: CASSPLTSGSETQYF. Supplemented by reference TRBV5-1 and TRBJ2-5, the full variable domain reads KAGVTQTPRYLIKTRGQQVTLSCSPISGHRSVSWYQQTPGQGLQFLFEYFSETQRNKGNFPGRFSGRQFSNSRSEMNVSTLELGDSALYLCASSPLTSGSETQYFGPGTRLLVL.

The chain has TRBV2 and TRBJ1-1; D perhaps matches TRBD1 (6 bases). With 6 bases removed from V and 1 base from J, the gap between germline ends came to 15 bases. Germline CDR1 is SNHLY and CDR2 is FYNNEI. The CDR3 is made up of 15 amino acids. CDR3 amino acids: CASSATGLGNTEAFF. In nucleotides, the CDR3 is TGTGCCAGCAGCGCGACAGGTCTCGGGAACACTGAAGCTTTCTTT. Variable domain in full (rest from reference TRBV2 and TRBJ1-1): EPEVTQTPSHQVTQMGQEVILRCVPISNHLYFYWYRQILGQKVEFLVSFYNNEISEKSEIFDDQFSVERPDGSNFTLKIRSTKLEDSAMYFCASSATGLGNTEAFFGQGTRLTVV.

This clonotype was seen a few times. CDR3 nucleotide sequence: TGTGCCAGCAGTCCGACAGCCGTCCCCGAAGCTTTCTTT. It codes for CASSPTAVPEAFF. The rearrangement links TRBV12-3 or TRBV12-4 to TRBJ1-1, with D possibly TRBD1 on 5 matching bases. This CDR3 is 13 amino acids long. V lost 5 bases and J 8 bases, leaving 15 bases between the germline ends.

A few counts support this clonotype. The chain carries TRBV7-3 and TRBJ2-3; D remains unclear. Germline assignment: CDR1 SGHTA and CDR2 FQGTGA. Trimming pared 5 bases from V and 9 bases from J, leaving 15 bases between. This CDR3 comprises 13 residues. CDR3 sequence (DNA): TGTGCCAGCAGCAAAACCGTTAGTGGGACGCAGTATTTT. Translated, it gives CASSKTVSGTQYF.

The table lists this clonotype with a few counts. This CDR3 reads CASSSGTAYTEAFF. In nucleotides, the CDR3 is TGCGCCAGCAGCTCTGGGACAGCCTACACTGAAGCTTTCTTT. The chain carries TRBV5-1 and TRBJ1-1, with 7 bases lining up with TRBD1. J lost 3 bases, V lost 3 bases, and 5 bases had no gene match. CDR3 length: 14 residues. CDR1 is SGHRS and CDR2 is YFSETQ in the germline V gene.

This chain's CDR3 is CASSYQRGGSGYGYTF. CDR3 DNA sequence: TGCGCCAGCAGCTACCAACGCGGGGGAAGTGGCTATGGCTACACCTTC. The rearrangement joins TRBV4-1 to TRBJ1-2; possibly TRBD1 for D (5 bases). CDR3 size: 16 residues. Trimming took 5 bases from V and 4 from J, leaving 20 bases between them. CDR1 and CDR2 from the germline V gene are MGHRA and YSYEKL.

This clonotype was counted a few times. The chain employs TRBV6-1 and TRBJ2-7; TRBD2 matches 9 bases. This CDR3 is 15 amino acids long. Germline V gives CDR1 MNHNS, CDR2 SASEGT. V lost 6 bases, J lost 0 bases, and 6 bases stayed unmatched. The CDR3 loop is CASRGSGGSSYEQYV. CDR3 DNA sequence: TGTGCCAGCAGGGGTAGCGGGGGCAGCTCCTACGAGCAGTACGTC.

The gene calls are TRBV12-3 or TRBV12-4 and TRBJ2-7; TRBD2 matches 8 bases. This CDR3 is 16 amino acids long. With V trimmed by 6 bases and J by 1 base, 11 bases remained unmatched. The CDR3 reads CASSPFSRGGSYEQYF. For the CDR3, the DNA is TGTGCCAGCAGCCCTTTTTCTCGGGGGGGGTCCTACGAGCAGTACTTC.

The rearrangement uses TRBV4-1 and TRBJ2-5, with TRBD2 as a possible D gene (5 bases). This CDR3 comprises 14 residues. V gave up 4 bases and J gave up 6 bases, with 15 bases separating them. Germline lookup yields CDR1 MGHRA and CDR2 YSYEKL. The CDR3 sequence: CASSPLGLGKTQYF. For the CDR3, the DNA is TGCGCCAGCAGCCCCCTCGGACTGGGAAAGACCCAGTACTTC.

About this clonotype: With a much larger clone just one base away, this may be a read error. The chain joins TRBV6-2 or TRBV6-3 to TRBJ2-7; perhaps TRBD2 as D (5 bases). CDR1 is MNHEY and CDR2 is SVGEGT in the germline V gene. V gave up 6 bases and J gave up 9 bases, with 21 bases separating them. This CDR3 has 14 residues. CDR3 sequence reads: CASSLRTGLMAQYF. The CDR3 nucleotides read TGTGCCAGCAGCCTACGGACCGGACTGATGGCGCAGTACTTC.

V gene TRBV20-1 combines with J gene TRBJ2-5; 11 positions agree with TRBD2. The CDR3 is 16 amino acids. V lost 3 bases, J lost 1 base, and 7 bases stayed unmatched. Germline CDR1 reads DFQATT; CDR2 reads SNEGSKA (reference sequence). In DNA, the CDR3 is TGCAGTGCTAGCGACCCGGGACTAGCGGCCCAAGAGACCCAGTACTTC. Protein product: CSASDPGLAAQETQYF.

This chain uses TRBV19 with TRBJ1-5, with TRBD1 as a possible D gene (6 bases). The CDR3 has 14 amino acids. V was trimmed by 3 bases and J by 5 bases, leaving 11 bases between them. CDR1 and CDR2 from the germline V gene are LNHDA and SQIVND (reference sequence). CDR3 in DNA: TGTGCCAGTAGTATCTTAGGGGGGGATCAGCCCCAGCATTTT. It specifies CASSILGGDQPQHF. The variable domain in full, with the rest retrieved from reference TRBV19 and TRBJ1-5, is DGGITQSPKYLFRKEGQNVTLSCEQNLNHDAMYWYRQDPGQGLRLIYYSQIVNDFQKGDIAEGYSVSREKKESFPLTVTSAQKNPTAFYLCASSILGGDQPQHFGDGTRLSIL.

This clonotype was recorded at least ten times. The gene calls are TRBV4-3 and TRBJ2-3; D gene ambiguous. CDR3 length: 15 amino acids. Germline V gives CDR1 LGHNA, CDR2 YSLEER. The V and J ends lost 0 bases and 2 bases respectively, with 9 bases between them. CDR3 sequence (DNA): TGCGCCAGCAGCCAAGACGACTCGAACACAGATACGCAGTATTTT. Its protein is CASSQDDSNTDTQYF.

The chain joins TRBV15 to TRBJ2-1; 12 bases match TRBD2. CDR3 length: 19 residues. Germline values: CDR1 LNHNV, CDR2 YYDKDF (reference sequence). The V gene end was trimmed by 5 bases and the J gene end by 0 bases; junction bases not matched to a gene: 11. CDR3 nucleotide sequence: TGTGCCACCAGCCTAGGGACTAGCGGGTCCCGCCTCTCCTACAATGAGCAGTTCTTC. It codes for CATSLGTSGSRLSYNEQFF.

In its sample, this clonotype was seen a few times. This chain joins TRBV20-1 and TRBJ2-7; D not resolved. V was cut by 4 bases and J by 4 bases, with 11 bases left in between. CDR1 and CDR2 from the germline V gene are DFQATT and SNEGSKA (reference sequence). The CDR3 consists of 12 residues. For the CDR3, the DNA is TGCAGTGCTATCCAAGACGGTTACGAGCAGTACGTC. Translating gives CSAIQDGYEQYV.

The chain combines TRBV4-1 with TRBJ1-5; tentatively, D is TRBD1 (6 bases). V was cut by 0 bases and J by 1 base, with 10 bases left in between. The CDR3 has 16 amino acids. The germline V gene has CDR1 MGHRA and CDR2 YSYEKL. CDR3 in amino acids: CASSQEEGVSNQPQHF. CDR3 sequence (DNA): TGCGCCAGCAGCCAAGAGGAGGGGGTAAGCAATCAGCCCCAGCATTTT.

A few counts support this clonotype. J is TRBJ1-3 and V is TRBV5-4, with D unresolved. This CDR3 comprises 17 residues. V was pared by 3 bases and J by 1 base, with 17 bases between. Germline CDR1 and CDR2: SGHNT and YYREEE (reference sequence). CDR3 sequence reads: CASSSGGRGLSGNTIYF. CDR3 DNA sequence: TGTGCCAGCAGCTCGGGCGGCCGAGGGCTTTCTGGAAACACCATATATTTT. Full variable domain (rest looked up from reference TRBV5-4 and TRBJ1-3): ETGVTQSPTHLIKTRGQQVTLRCSSQSGHNTVSWYQQALGQGPQFIFQYYREEENGRGNFPPRFSGLQFPNYSSELNVNALELDDSALYLCASSSGGRGLSGNTIYFGEGSWLTVV.

This clonotype was recorded a few times. This chain links TRBV6-5 with TRBJ1-1; 7 bases are a match to TRBD1. Germline V gene data show CDR1 as MNHEY and CDR2 as SVGAGI. V dropped 5 bases and J dropped 4; count of bases not matched to a gene: 10. CDR3 length: 15 residues. The CDR3 region has the DNA TGTGCCAGCAGTACTACAGGGGCGGGTGGCACTGAAGCTTTCTTT. Its translation: CASSTTGAGGTEAFF.